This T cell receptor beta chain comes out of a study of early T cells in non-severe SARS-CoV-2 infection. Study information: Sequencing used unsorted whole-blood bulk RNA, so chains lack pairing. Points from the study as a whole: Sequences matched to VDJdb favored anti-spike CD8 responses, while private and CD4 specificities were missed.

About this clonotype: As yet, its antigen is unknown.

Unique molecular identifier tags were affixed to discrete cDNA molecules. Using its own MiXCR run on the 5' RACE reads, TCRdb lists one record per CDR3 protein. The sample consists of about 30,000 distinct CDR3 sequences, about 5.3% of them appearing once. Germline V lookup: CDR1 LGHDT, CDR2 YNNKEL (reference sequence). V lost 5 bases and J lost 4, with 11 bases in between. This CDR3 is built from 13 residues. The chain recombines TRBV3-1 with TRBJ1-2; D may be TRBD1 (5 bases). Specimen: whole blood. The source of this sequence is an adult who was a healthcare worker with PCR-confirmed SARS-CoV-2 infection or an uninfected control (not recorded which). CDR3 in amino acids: CASSRGGLYGYTF. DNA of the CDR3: TGTGCCAGCAGCAGGGGAGGGCTCTATGGCTACACCTTC.